This T cell receptor beta chain was documented in a study of blood T cell repertoires in COVID-19. About the research overall: Samples came from the United States, Italy and Spain, spanning acute and convalescent COVID-19.

The CDR3 covers 15 residues. After removal of 1 base from V and 5 bases from J, the junction contained 4 bases not matched to a gene. Germline CDR1 is KGHDR and CDR2 is SFDVKD. Per the original data handling: Quantification of nucleated cells was approximated via reference gene primer amplification. Using immunoSEQ multiplex PCR, the repertoire was profiled, and TCRdb retains in-frame clones only, with some absent. V, J and clone size are those of that table, while D and trimming were read from the DNA. The sample has about 260,000 clones, about 83% seen once. The clonotype comes from a woman in her 50s who had recovered from COVID-19. The sample was peripheral blood. The chain uses TRBV24-1 and TRBJ2-1; 7 bases map to TRBD1. The CDR3 is CATSDFRTGDNEQFF. CDR3 bases: TGTGCCACCAGTGATTTTCGGACAGGCGACAATGAGCAGTTCTTC.